This T cell receptor (beta chain) was sequenced in a study of T cells in Graves' hyperthyroidism and ophthalmopathy. Study-level points and caveats: From stable hyperthyroidism, ophthalmopathy was separated by a 13 V-J model. Blood also held most thyroid clonotypes expanded beyond 0.001. Median prediction lead before ophthalmopathy onset was around 6.9 months with the model.

Germline assignment: CDR1 SGHDT and CDR2 YYEEEE. The CDR3 runs to 14 residues. Trimming cost V 4 bases and J 6 bases, with 11 bases left between them. Amplification yielded TCR beta CDR3 regions, with RNA transcripts as the source. HTBI primers drove first-round RT-PCR of the TCR CDR3. TCRdb redid the calling of the multiplex PCR reads with MiXCR, one entry per CDR3 protein. Found here are 550,000 to 600,000 distinct CDR3 sequences, about 45% of them singletons; the top ten hold 15% to 20%. This clonotype was counted ten times or more. Its antigen is still unknown. Exclusion followed for patients with uncontrolled infection, other autoimmune disease, pregnancy or lactation.

Material for sequencing was peripheral blood or thyroid tissue (not recorded which). The chain recombines TRBV5-6 with TRBJ1-6; D call uncertain. The origin of this receptor is an adult woman with Graves' disease, either hyperthyroidism or ophthalmopathy (not recorded which). The CDR3: CASSGPAANSPLHF. Here the CDR3 DNA reads TGTGCCAGCAGCGGGCCGGCGGCTAATTCACCCCTCCACTTT.